Described below is a single T cell receptor beta chain sequence and its context. Its antigen is as yet unknown. This entry comes from a study of cytomegalovirus exposure and HLA in healthy donors. Turning to the study itself: HLA-typed donors were the source of approximately 86 million unique TCRs held in an early data release.

General observations from the study: The majority of TCR sequences were rare, yet some public TCRs appeared in many donors. A few V segments could not be told apart, such as TRBV6-2 and TRBV6-3, and were left out.

This CDR3 is built from 15 residues. Germline V lookup: CDR1 SGHRS, CDR2 YFSETQ. The V gene end was trimmed by 2 bases and the J gene end by 6 bases; junction bases not matched to a gene: 5. Healthy bone marrow donors made up the cohort. It was with 60 Vbeta and 13 Jbeta primers that the PCR ran. TCRdb's copy holds only in-frame clones and misses some; the assay was immunoSEQ multiplex PCR. The table records approximately 170,000 clones, approximately 62% of them present only once. The TCR comes from a man aged 50-60 years in good health and CMV-seronegative. Sequences were obtained from PBMCs. J is TRBJ2-2 and V is TRBV5-1, with TRBD1 matching 9 bases. CDR3 amino acids: CASSLSGQGAGELFF. The CDR3 nucleotides read TGCGCCAGCAGCTTATCGGGACAGGGTGCCGGGGAGCTGTTTTTT.